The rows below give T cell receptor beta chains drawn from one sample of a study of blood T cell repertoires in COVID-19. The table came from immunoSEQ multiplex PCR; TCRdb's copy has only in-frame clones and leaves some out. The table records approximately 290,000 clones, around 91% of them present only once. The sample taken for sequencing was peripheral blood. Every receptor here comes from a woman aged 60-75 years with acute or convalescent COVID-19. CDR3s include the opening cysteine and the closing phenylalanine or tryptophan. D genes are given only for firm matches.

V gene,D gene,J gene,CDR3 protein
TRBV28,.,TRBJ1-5,CASSLLGQAKNQPQHF
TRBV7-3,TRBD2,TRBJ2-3,CASSSTGTSGRDTQYF
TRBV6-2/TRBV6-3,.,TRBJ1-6,CASSFRTVGSPLHF
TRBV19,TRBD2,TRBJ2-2,CASSMGLGLAGGLMRWELFF
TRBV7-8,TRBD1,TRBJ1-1,CASSLAFYRGLNTEAFF
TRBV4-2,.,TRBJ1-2,CASRHPPGNGYTF
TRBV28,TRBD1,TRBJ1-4,CASSFLQGATNEKLFF
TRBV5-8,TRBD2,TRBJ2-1,CASSRTSGGYNEQFF
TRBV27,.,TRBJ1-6,CASSYSHPRSPLHF
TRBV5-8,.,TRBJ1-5,CASSWRGGDKPQHF